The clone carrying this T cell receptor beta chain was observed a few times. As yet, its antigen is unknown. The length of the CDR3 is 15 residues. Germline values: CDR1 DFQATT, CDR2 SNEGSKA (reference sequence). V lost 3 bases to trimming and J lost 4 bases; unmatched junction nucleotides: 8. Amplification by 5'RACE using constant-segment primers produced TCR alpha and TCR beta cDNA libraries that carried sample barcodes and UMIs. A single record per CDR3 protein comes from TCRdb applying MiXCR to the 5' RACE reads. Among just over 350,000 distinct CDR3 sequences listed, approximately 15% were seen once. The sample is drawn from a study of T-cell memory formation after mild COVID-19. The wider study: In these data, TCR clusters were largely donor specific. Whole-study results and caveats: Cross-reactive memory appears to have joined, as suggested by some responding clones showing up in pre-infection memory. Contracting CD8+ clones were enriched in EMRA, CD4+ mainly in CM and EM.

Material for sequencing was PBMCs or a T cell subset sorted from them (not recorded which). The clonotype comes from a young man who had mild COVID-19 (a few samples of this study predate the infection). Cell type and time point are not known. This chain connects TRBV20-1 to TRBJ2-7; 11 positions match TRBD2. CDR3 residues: CSASILAGGRYEQYF. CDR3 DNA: TGCAGTGCTAGTATTCTAGCGGGGGGTAGGTACGAGCAGTACTTC.